A selection of T cell receptor beta chains follows, all from one sample in a study of blood T cells in healthy people across ages. TCRdb used MiXCR to reprocess the 5' RACE reads, holding one entry per CDR3 protein. In the table there are more than 500,000 distinct CDR3 sequences, approximately 27% of which are singletons. Source material: blood. The receptors shown here come from a woman in her 70s in good health. The CDR3 runs from the conserved cysteine through the conserved F or W. D genes are given only for firm matches. Clone size is shown for a subset of rows, as once, few, many or a class of expanded clone.

D: TRBD1; J: TRBJ2-7; V: TRBV7-3; size: .; CDR3: CASSVMGQGAGEQYF; DNA: TGTGCCAGCAGCGTAATGGGACAGGGGGCGGGCGAGCAGTACTTC
D: .; J: TRBJ2-5; V: TRBV5-1; size: .; CDR3: CASSLEGPQYF; DNA: TGCGCCAGCAGCTTGGAAGGGCCCCAGTACTTC
D: .; J: TRBJ2-2; V: TRBV5-1; size: .; CDR3: CASSPGSPYTGELFF; DNA: TGCGCCAGCAGCCCCGGGAGCCCTTACACCGGGGAGCTGTTTTTT
D: .; J: TRBJ1-6; V: TRBV7-2; size: many; CDR3: CASSLVRTYNSPLHF; DNA: TGTGCCAGCAGCTTAGTAAGGACCTATAATTCACCCCTCCACTTT
D: .; J: TRBJ2-1; V: TRBV11-2; size: few; CDR3: CASSLLQGWNEQFF; DNA: TGTGCCAGCAGCTTACTTCAGGGGTGGAATGAGCAGTTCTTC
D: .; J: TRBJ2-7; V: TRBV4-3; size: few; CDR3: CASSQYGGGSGEQYF; DNA: TGCGCCAGCAGCCAATACGGAGGGGGTAGCGGCGAGCAGTACTTC
D: .; J: TRBJ1-1; V: TRBV5-1; size: few; CDR3: CASRRQEGNTEAFF; DNA: TGCGCCAGCCGTCGACAGGAGGGGAACACTGAAGCTTTCTTT
D: .; J: TRBJ2-7; V: TRBV12-3/TRBV12-4; size: .; CDR3: CASSLGLGNEQYF; DNA: TGTGCCAGCAGTTTAGGGCTAGGGAACGAGCAGTACTTC
D: .; J: TRBJ2-5; V: TRBV7-2; size: .; CDR3: CASSLWERETQYF; DNA: TGTGCCAGCAGCTTGTGGGAGCGGGAGACCCAGTACTTC
D: .; J: TRBJ2-2; V: TRBV4-1; size: few; CDR3: CASSRRLGDQNTGELFF; DNA: TGCGCCAGCAGCCGAAGACTGGGGGACCAGAACACCGGGGAGCTGTTTTTT
D: .; J: TRBJ2-5; V: TRBV5-1; size: few; CDR3: CASSLLSSKETQYF; DNA: TGCGCCAGCAGCTTGTTGTCTAGTAAAGAGACCCAGTACTTC
D: TRBD1; J: TRBJ1-1; V: TRBV7-3; size: few; CDR3: CASSSRQGAEAFF; DNA: TGTGCCAGCAGCTCCAGGCAGGGGGCTGAAGCTTTCTTT
D: TRBD2; J: TRBJ2-7; V: TRBV30; size: once; CDR3: CAWTGTSGGYEQYF; DNA: TGTGCCTGGACCGGAACTAGCGGGGGGTACGAGCAGTACTTC
D: .; J: TRBJ1-2; V: TRBV9; size: .; CDR3: CASGNGYGYTF; DNA: TGTGCCAGCGGCAACGGGTATGGCTACACCTTC
D: .; J: TRBJ2-1; V: TRBV5-1; size: few; CDR3: CASTRSSSYNEQFF; DNA: TGCGCCAGCACCCGGTCTAGCTCCTACAATGAGCAGTTCTTC
D: TRBD2; J: TRBJ2-5; V: TRBV29-1; size: .; CDR3: CSVVAGDVQETQYF; DNA: TGCAGCGTCGTAGCGGGAGACGTTCAAGAGACCCAGTACTTC
D: TRBD1; J: TRBJ1-2; V: TRBV3-1; size: few; CDR3: CASSHGTGNYGYTF; DNA: TGTGCCAGCAGCCATGGGACAGGGAACTATGGCTACACCTTC
D: .; J: TRBJ1-3; V: TRBV7-9; size: .; CDR3: CASSLLGEAGNTIYF; DNA: TGTGCCAGCAGCTTATTGGGTGAAGCTGGAAACACCATATATTTT
D: TRBD1; J: TRBJ1-2; V: TRBV9; size: .; CDR3: CASSVQGVRHASYGYTF; DNA: TGTGCCAGCAGCGTCCAGGGGGTGAGGCACGCCTCTTATGGCTACACCTTC
D: TRBD2; J: TRBJ2-1; V: TRBV7-2; size: .; CDR3: CASSLQGTLAGTYNEQFF; DNA: TGTGCCAGCAGCTTACAGGGCACTCTAGCGGGGACCTACAATGAGCAGTTCTTC
D: .; J: TRBJ2-7; V: TRBV4-3; size: .; CDR3: CASSHLVGQNGQYF; DNA: TGCGCCAGCAGCCATTTGGTTGGGCAAAACGGGCAGTACTTC
D: .; J: TRBJ1-1; V: TRBV6-2/TRBV6-3; size: few; CDR3: CASRYDGEAFF; DNA: TGTGCCAGCAGGTACGACGGAGAAGCTTTCTTT
D: TRBD1; J: TRBJ2-5; V: TRBV29-1; size: .; CDR3: CSAGTGGSQETQYF; DNA: TGCAGCGCCGGGACAGGGGGCTCCCAAGAGACCCAGTACTTC
D: .; J: TRBJ2-5; V: TRBV29-1; size: .; CDR3: CSVGRVLQETQYF; DNA: TGCAGCGTTGGGCGCGTCCTCCAAGAGACCCAGTACTTC
D: TRBD2; J: TRBJ2-3; V: TRBV9; size: .; CDR3: CASSSRGAGGQADTQYF; DNA: TGTGCCAGCAGCTCCCGGGGAGCGGGGGGCCAGGCAGATACGCAGTATTTT
D: .; J: TRBJ1-5; V: TRBV2; size: .; CDR3: CASSYGYSNQPRHF; DNA: TGTGCCAGCAGCTACGGCTATAGCAATCAGCCCCGGCATTTT
D: TRBD1; J: TRBJ2-3; V: TRBV29-1; size: .; CDR3: CSVMTGADTQYF; DNA: TGCAGCGTTATGACAGGGGCAGATACGCAGTATTTT
D: TRBD2; J: TRBJ2-1; V: TRBV4-2; size: .; CDR3: CASSGGGGGASFDEQFF; DNA: TGTGCCAGCAGCGGAGGAGGCGGGGGGGCTAGTTTCGATGAGCAGTTCTTC
D: TRBD2; J: TRBJ2-5; V: TRBV7-2; size: .; CDR3: CASSLGSGGLGETQYF; DNA: TGTGCCAGCAGCTTAGGTAGCGGGGGCCTCGGGGAGACCCAGTACTTC